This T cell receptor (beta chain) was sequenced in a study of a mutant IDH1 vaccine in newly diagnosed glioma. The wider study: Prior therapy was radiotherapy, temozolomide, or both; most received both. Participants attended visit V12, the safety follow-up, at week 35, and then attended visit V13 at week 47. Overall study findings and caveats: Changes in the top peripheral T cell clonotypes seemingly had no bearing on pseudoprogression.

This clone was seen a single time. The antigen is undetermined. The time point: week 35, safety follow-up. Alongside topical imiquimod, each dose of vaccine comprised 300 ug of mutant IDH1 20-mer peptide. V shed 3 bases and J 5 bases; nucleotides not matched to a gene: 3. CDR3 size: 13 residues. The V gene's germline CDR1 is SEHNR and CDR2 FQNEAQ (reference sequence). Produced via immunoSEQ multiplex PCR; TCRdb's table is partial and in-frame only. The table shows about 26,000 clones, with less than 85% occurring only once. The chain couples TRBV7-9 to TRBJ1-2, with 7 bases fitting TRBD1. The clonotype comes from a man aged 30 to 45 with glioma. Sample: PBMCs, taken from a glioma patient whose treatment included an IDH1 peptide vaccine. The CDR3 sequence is CASSLDRFYGYTF. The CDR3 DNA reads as TGTGCCAGCAGCTTGGACAGGTTTTATGGCTACACCTTC. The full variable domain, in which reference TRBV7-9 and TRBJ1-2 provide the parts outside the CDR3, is DTGVSQNPRHKITKRGQNVTFRCDPISEHNRLYWYRQTLGQGPEFLTYFQNEAQLEKSRLLSDRFSAERPKGSFSTLEIQRTEQGDSAMYLCASSLDRFYGYTFGSGTRLTVV.